Detailed here is one TCR beta chain. These data are taken from a study of shared clonotypes between healthy human individuals. This table comes from immunoSEQ multiplex PCR, and its TCRdb copy is limited to in-frame clones, with some not included. The data contain about 530,000 clones, 90% to 96% of them singletons. The ends were cut back, 4 bases at V and 2 bases at J, with 10 bases in the middle. CDR3 size: 14 residues. Sequencing used naive CD4+ T cells sorted from blood. Subset noted: CD45RA+ positively selected. The chain recombines TRBV7-1 with TRBJ2-3; tentatively, D is TRBD2 (5 bases). TRBV7-1 is placed among ORFs of uncertain function. The clonotype originates from a woman aged 25 to 39 in good health. For the CDR3, the DNA is TGTGCCAGCAGCTTTAAAGCGGTCACAGATACGCAGTATTTT. Protein product: CASSFKAVTDTQYF.